This T cell receptor beta chain comes out of a study of CD8 T cells in Susac syndrome. Reverse transcription of about 0.45 to 1 ug RNA used random hexamers. TCRdb processed the immunoSEQ multiplex PCR reads anew with MiXCR; each CDR3 protein has one entry. The sample lists about 150,000 distinct CDR3 sequences; nearly 97% were seen once. Sequenced material: CD4+ T cells from PBMCs. The sequence was collected from a human donor with Susac syndrome.

For the CDR3, the DNA is TGCAGCGTACTCTTATCGTCCTACGAGCAGTACTTC. Translation: CSVLLSSYEQYF. This sequence joins TRBV29-1 and TRBJ2-7, with D unresolved. Germline V gene lookup returns CDR1 SQVTM and CDR2 ANQGSEA. This CDR3 has 12 amino acids. V was cut by 6 bases and J by 1 base, with 10 bases left in between.